A selection of T cell receptor beta chains follows, all from one sample in a study of blood T cell repertoires in COVID-19. Some clones are missing from TCRdb's copy, which holds only in-frame ones; the method was immunoSEQ multiplex PCR. The sample includes fewer than 300,000 clones, over 75% of them seen just once. The sequenced material came from PBMCs or T cells enriched from blood (not recorded which). These receptors came from a woman aged 25 to 39 who had recovered from COVID-19. Each CDR3 is given with its conserved first and last residue. Fields, in order: clone size, J gene, D gene, V gene, CDR3 protein, CDR3 DNA. D genes are given only for firm matches. A clone size is listed for some rows: how often the clone was seen (once, few, many), or a class if it is expanded.

>NA|TRBJ1-6|NA|TRBV7-9
CASSFTTGYAFNSPLHF
TGTGCCAGCAGCTTCACGACAGGTTACGCTTTTAATTCACCCCTCCACTTT
>NA|TRBJ1-1|TRBD1|TRBV30
CAWDRGLGTEAFF
TGTGCCTGGGACAGGGGGCTTGGGACTGAAGCTTTCTTT
>once|TRBJ2-7|NA|TRBV10-3
CAISGSRGSSLEQYF
TGTGCCATCAGTGGCTCTAGGGGGAGTTCGTTAGAGCAGTACTTC
>NA|TRBJ2-3|NA|TRBV29-1
CSVESSLDTQYF
TGCAGCGTTGAATCTAGCTTAGATACGCAGTATTTT
>NA|TRBJ2-1|TRBD2|TRBV7-2
CASSLEGRGLPKEQFF
TGTGCCAGCAGCTTAGAGGGTAGGGGACTACCAAAGGAGCAGTTCTTC
>NA|TRBJ1-1|NA|TRBV28
CASSWADTTAFF
TGTGCCAGCAGTTGGGCGGACACCACAGCTTTCTTT
>NA|TRBJ2-1|TRBD1|TRBV5-1
CASSLGQGGDEQFF
TGCGCCAGCAGCTTGGGACAGGGGGGAGATGAGCAGTTCTTC
>NA|TRBJ2-7|NA|TRBV9
CASSGMTSHEQYF
TGTGCCAGCAGCGGCATGACTAGTCACGAGCAGTACTTC
>NA|TRBJ2-4|TRBD2|TRBV5-1
CASSLAIRPSGTKNIQYF
TGCGCCAGCAGCTTGGCCATCAGGCCTAGCGGGACTAAAAACATTCAGTACTTC
>NA|TRBJ1-1|NA|TRBV27
CASSLYRGGTEAFF
TGTGCCAGCAGTTTATATAGGGGAGGCACTGAAGCTTTCTTT
>NA|TRBJ2-1|TRBD2|TRBV27
CASSQGWVWGLAGGGASYNEQFF
TGTGCCAGCAGCCAAGGATGGGTATGGGGACTAGCGGGAGGGGGAGCCTCCTACAATGAGCAGTTCTTC
>NA|TRBJ2-2|NA|TRBV5-8
CASSFYVADRGTGELFF
TGTGCCAGCAGCTTTTATGTGGCCGATCGGGGCACCGGGGAGCTGTTTTTT
>once|TRBJ1-2|NA|TRBV2
CASSDGAGDGYTF
TGTGCCAGCAGTGATGGGGCAGGGGATGGCTACACCTTC
>NA|TRBJ2-1|NA|TRBV19
CASSMWDSSYNEQFF
TGTGCCAGTAGTATGTGGGACTCATCTTACAATGAGCAGTTCTTC
>NA|TRBJ2-2|TRBD1|TRBV5-4
CASSEDRAVTGELFF
TGTGCCAGCAGCGAGGACAGGGCGGTTACCGGGGAGCTGTTTTTT
>NA|TRBJ2-7|NA|TRBV18
CASSSAPQTYEQYF
TGTGCCAGCTCGTCCGCACCCCAGACCTACGAGCAGTACTTC
>NA|TRBJ2-2|TRBD1|TRBV19
CATPRPRQGRLSTGELFF
TGTGCCACCCCCCGGCCCCGACAGGGAAGATTGAGCACCGGGGAGCTGTTTTTT
>NA|TRBJ2-1|NA|TRBV3-1/TRBV3-2
CASSQDLLHEQFF
TGTGCCAGCAGCCAAGATCTTCTACATGAGCAGTTCTTC
>NA|TRBJ1-1|NA|TRBV19
CATRRGNTEAFF
TGTGCCACACGGAGGGGGAACACTGAAGCTTTCTTT
>NA|TRBJ1-1|NA|TRBV6-2/TRBV6-3
CASSYRNTEAFF
TGTGCCAGCAGTTATCGGAACACTGAAGCTTTCTTT